This T cell receptor (beta chain) originates from a study of blood T cell repertoires in COVID-19. The CDR3 covers 15 residues. Looked up from germline, CDR1 is SNHLY and CDR2 is FYNNEI. Trimming stripped 1 base from V and 6 bases from J, with 13 bases between. Study processing details: Amplified reference gene primers provided the basis for estimating nucleated cell counts. The method was immunoSEQ multiplex PCR; TCRdb's version includes in-frame clones alone and lacks a portion of them. That table is the source of V, J and clone size, and D and trimming were worked out from the DNA. This sample yields 140,000 or so clones, of which about 88% are seen a single time; approximately 5.4% belongs to the top ten.

What was sequenced was peripheral blood. The V and J genes are TRBV2 and TRBJ2-1; possibly TRBD2 for D (6 bases). The TCR comes from a human donor in a cohort sampled during active COVID-19. The CDR3 reads CASSEGAGPANEQFF. The CDR3 nucleotides read TGTGCCAGCAGTGAAGGTGCGGGGCCCGCCAATGAGCAGTTCTTC. The full variable domain, in which reference TRBV2 and TRBJ2-1 provide the parts outside the CDR3, is EPEVTQTPSHQVTQMGQEVILRCVPISNHLYFYWYRQILGQKVEFLVSFYNNEISEKSEIFDDQFSVERPDGSNFTLKIRSTKLEDSAMYFCASSEGAGPANEQFFGPGTRLTVL.